These 14 T cell receptor beta chains originate from one sample sequenced in a study of CD8+ T cells in alopecia areata. Treatment defined: oral pan-JAK inhibitor, 5-10 mg twice daily. Following RNA extraction, reverse transcription yielded cDNA that acted as the sequencing template. The method was immunoSEQ multiplex PCR; TCRdb's version includes in-frame clones alone and lacks a portion of them. The sample holds some 200,000 clones, around 56% seen once. The sample here was CD4+ T cells sorted from blood, taken at week 4, from a patient treated with tofacitinib. The receptors stem from a human donor with alopecia areata.

The genes are TRBV9 and TRBJ1-1, with D perhaps matching TRBD1 (5 bases). Germline V lookup: CDR1 SGDLS, CDR2 YYNGEE. The V end was cut by 0 bases, the J end by 11 bases, with 20 bases between. The CDR3 is made up of 15 amino acids. This chain's CDR3 is CASSVGGTPYDEAFF. The CDR3 DNA reads TGTGCCAGCAGCGTAGGCGGGACGCCCTATGATGAGGCTTTCTTT.

In this sample, this clone turned up a few times. This chain joins TRBV30 and TRBJ1-1; D perhaps matches TRBD1 (5 bases). CDR1 is GTSNPN, CDR2 SVGIG, per germline (reference sequence). This CDR3 has 15 amino acids. V was trimmed by 2 bases and J by 1 base, leaving 14 bases between them. The CDR3 is CAWSRGRGRNTEAFF. The CDR3 DNA sequence: TGTGCCTGGAGTCGAGGGCGGGGCCGGAACACTGAAGCTTTCTTT.

The V and J genes are TRBV30 and TRBJ2-7, with D perhaps matching TRBD1 (5 bases). V was clipped by 0 bases and J by 3 bases, with 15 bases between them. Per germline, CDR1 GTSNPN and CDR2 SVGIG (reference sequence). This CDR3 is built from 15 residues. CDR3 sequence: CAWSVRGQGYYEQYF. CDR3 bases: TGTGCCTGGAGTGTACGTGGTCAGGGCTACTACGAGCAGTACTTC. Variable domain in full (rest from reference TRBV30 and TRBJ2-7): SQTIHQWPATLVQPVGSPLSLECTVEGTSNPNLYWYRQAAGRGLQLLFYSVGIGQISSEVPQNLSASRPQDRQFILSSKKLLLSDSGFYLCAWSVRGQGYYEQYFGPGTRLTVT.

A few counts support this clone. The rearrangement uses TRBV29-1 and TRBJ2-1; TRBD2 agrees at 8 bases. The CDR3 contains 16 residues. Germline trimming cut 4 bases from V and 4 bases from J; bases unmatched to any gene: 12. Germline CDR1 reads SQVTM; CDR2 reads ANQGSEA. In nucleotides, the CDR3 is TGCAGCGTTGGGGCTGCGGGGGGTGTTGGGTACAATGAGCAGTTCTTC. Its translation: CSVGAAGGVGYNEQFF.

The V gene is TRBV9, the J gene TRBJ2-1; no firm D call. Germline CDR1 reads SGDLS; CDR2 reads YYNGEE. This CDR3 has 14 residues. Trimming removed 3 bases at V and 6 bases at J, with 13 bases between. The CDR3 sequence: CASSARTSGNEQFF. The CDR3 bases are TGTGCCAGCAGCGCCAGGACCTCGGGCAATGAGCAGTTCTTC.

With respect to this clone: The sample holds other DNA sequences that translate to the same CDR3. The chain joins TRBV30 to TRBJ1-5; TRBD1 might be the D (5 bases). CDR1 is GTSNPN, CDR2 SVGIG, per germline (reference sequence). This CDR3 comprises 13 residues. Trimming took 2 bases from V and 2 from J, leaving 7 bases between them. CDR3 amino acids: CAWSPGRNQPQHF. The CDR3 DNA reads as TGTGCCTGGAGTCCGGGGCGCAATCAGCCCCAGCATTTT. Full variable domain (remainder filled in from reference TRBV30 and TRBJ1-5): SQTIHQWPATLVQPVGSPLSLECTVEGTSNPNLYWYRQAAGRGLQLLFYSVGIGQISSEVPQNLSASRPQDRQFILSSKKLLLSDSGFYLCAWSPGRNQPQHFGDGTRLSIL.

The J gene is TRBJ2-5, the V gene TRBV10-3; D is uncertain. CDR1 and CDR2 from the germline V gene are ENHRY and SYGVKD. This CDR3 region has 13 residues. Trimming took 9 bases from V and 3 from J, leaving 14 bases between them. CDR3 DNA sequence: TGTGCCATACTATCTCGGCCGGAAGAGACCCAGTACTTC. Amino acids: CAILSRPEETQYF.

The chain links TRBV4-1 to TRBJ2-6; D call uncertain. CDR3 length equals 13 residues. V lost 6 bases, J lost 2 bases, and 5 bases lay in between. Germline-derived CDR1 and CDR2 are MGHRA and YSYEKL. CDR3 DNA sequence: TGCGCCAGCAGTTCGGCTGGGGCCAACGTCCTGACTTTC. This encodes CASSSAGANVLTF.

The chain has TRBV30 and TRBJ1-6; D call uncertain. Trimming removed 3 bases from V and 6 bases from J, with 12 bases in between. The CDR3 is made up of 14 amino acids. The germline V gene has CDR1 GTSNPN and CDR2 SVGIG (reference sequence). The CDR3 spells CAWSPGKTNSPLHF. In nucleotides, the CDR3 is TGTGCCTGGAGCCCGGGGAAGACTAATTCACCCCTCCACTTT.

The CDR3, as DNA: TGCGCCAGCAGTCAGCGGGGCTTCCTCAGGGGGCGCGGGAATCAGCCCCAGCATTTT. It specifies CASSQRGFLRGRGNQPQHF. The rearrangement joins TRBV23-1 to TRBJ1-5, with 8 bases matching TRBD1. TRBV23-1 is an open reading frame, and its role is uncertain. The J segment lost 4 bases and the V segment lost 3 bases, leaving 17 bases of the junction unmatched. CDR3 size: 19 residues.

This clone was recorded a few times. Its ends do not fully match the called genes, so a read error is possible. The V gene is TRBV7-7, the J gene TRBJ2-2; D gene unclear. This CDR3 is built from 13 residues. Per the germline V gene, CDR1 is SSHAT and CDR2 is FNYEAQ (reference sequence). Here the CDR3 DNA reads TGTGCTAGCAACCCCGTAGGTCCCGGGGAGCTGTTTTTT. This translates into CASNPVGPGELFF.

This clone came up a few times. The chain uses TRBV28 and TRBJ1-5, with unresolved D. The germline gives CDR1 MDHEN, CDR2 SYDVKM. The ends were cut back, 4 bases at V and 3 bases at J, with 10 bases in the middle. The CDR3 contains 14 residues. Written as DNA, the CDR3 is TGTGCCAGCAGTTCTCCGGAGGTCAATCAGCCCCAGCATTTT. It yields the protein CASSSPEVNQPQHF. The whole variable domain, filled in from reference TRBV28 and TRBJ1-5, reads DVKVTQSSRYLVKRTGEKVFLECVQDMDHENMFWYRQDPGLGLRLIYFSYDVKMKEKGDIPEGYSVSREKKERFSLILESASTNQTSMYLCASSSPEVNQPQHFGDGTRLSIL.

CDR3 sequence (DNA): TGTGCCAGCAGCCCTCCGGGGGAGTACGAGCAGTACTTC. Encoded protein: CASSPPGEYEQYF. This chain links TRBV11-2 with TRBJ2-7; D might be TRBD2 (6 bases). This CDR3 has 13 residues. The germline gives CDR1 SGHAT, CDR2 FQNNGV. The V end lost 5 bases, the J end lost 4 bases, and 12 bases lay between the germline ends.

The chain employs TRBV30 and TRBJ1-2; tentative D call: TRBD1 (5 bases). Per the germline V gene, CDR1 is GTSNPN and CDR2 is SVGIG (reference sequence). CDR3 length: 13 residues. Trimming stripped 4 bases from V and 4 bases from J, with 13 bases between. As DNA, the CDR3 is TGTGCCTGGACTGGGTGGGGGATCTATGGCTACACCTTC. This codes for CAWTGWGIYGYTF.